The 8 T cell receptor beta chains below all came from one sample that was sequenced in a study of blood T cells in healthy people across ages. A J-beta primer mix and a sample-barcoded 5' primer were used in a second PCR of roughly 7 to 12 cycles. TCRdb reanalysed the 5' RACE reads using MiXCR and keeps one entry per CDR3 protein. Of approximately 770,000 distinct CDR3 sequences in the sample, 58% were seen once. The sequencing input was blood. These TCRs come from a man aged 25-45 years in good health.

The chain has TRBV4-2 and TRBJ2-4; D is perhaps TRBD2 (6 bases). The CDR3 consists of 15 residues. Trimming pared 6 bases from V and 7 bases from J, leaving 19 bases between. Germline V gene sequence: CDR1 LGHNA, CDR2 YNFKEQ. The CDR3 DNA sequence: TGTGCCAGCAGTCCAAGGAGGGACTTACTGAACATTCAGTACTTC. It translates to CASSPRRDLLNIQYF.

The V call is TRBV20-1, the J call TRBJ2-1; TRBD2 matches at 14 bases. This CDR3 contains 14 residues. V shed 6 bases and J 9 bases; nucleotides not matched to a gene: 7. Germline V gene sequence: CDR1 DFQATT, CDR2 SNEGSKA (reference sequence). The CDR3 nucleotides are TGCAGTGCCAAGACTAGCGGGAGGGCCATTGAGCAGTTCTTC. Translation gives CSAKTSGRAIEQFF.

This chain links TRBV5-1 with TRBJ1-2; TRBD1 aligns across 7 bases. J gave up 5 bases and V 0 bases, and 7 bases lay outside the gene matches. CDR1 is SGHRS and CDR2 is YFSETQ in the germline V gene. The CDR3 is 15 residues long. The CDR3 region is CASSLAGTAQYGYTF. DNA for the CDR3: TGCGCCAGCAGCTTGGCGGGGACAGCGCAATATGGCTACACCTTC. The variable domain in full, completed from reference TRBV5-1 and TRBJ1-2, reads KAGVTQTPRYLIKTRGQQVTLSCSPISGHRSVSWYQQTPGQGLQFLFEYFSETQRNKGNFPGRFSGRQFSNSRSEMNVSTLELGDSALYLCASSLAGTAQYGYTFGSGTRLTVV.

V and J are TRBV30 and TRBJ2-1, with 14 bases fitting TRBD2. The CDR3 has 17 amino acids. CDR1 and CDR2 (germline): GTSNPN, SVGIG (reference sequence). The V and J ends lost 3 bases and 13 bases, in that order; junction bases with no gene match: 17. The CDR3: CAWRAGTSGGTQETQFF. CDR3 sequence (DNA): TGTGCCTGGAGGGCCGGGACTAGCGGGGGTACCCAAGAGACCCAGTTCTTC.

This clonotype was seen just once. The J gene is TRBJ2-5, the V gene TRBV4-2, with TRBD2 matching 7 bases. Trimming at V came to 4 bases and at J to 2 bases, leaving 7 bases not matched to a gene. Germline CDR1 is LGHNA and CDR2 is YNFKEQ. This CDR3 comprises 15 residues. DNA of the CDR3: TGTGCCAGCAGCCCCCGGCTAGCGGTACAAGAGACCCAGTACTTC. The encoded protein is CASSPRLAVQETQYF.

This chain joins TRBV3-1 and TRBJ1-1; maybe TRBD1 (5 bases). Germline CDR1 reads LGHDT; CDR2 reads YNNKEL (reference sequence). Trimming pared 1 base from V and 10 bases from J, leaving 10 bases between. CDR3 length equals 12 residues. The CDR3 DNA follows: TGTGCCAGCAGCCAAGGACAGTTAGGAGCTTTCTTT. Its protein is CASSQGQLGAFF.

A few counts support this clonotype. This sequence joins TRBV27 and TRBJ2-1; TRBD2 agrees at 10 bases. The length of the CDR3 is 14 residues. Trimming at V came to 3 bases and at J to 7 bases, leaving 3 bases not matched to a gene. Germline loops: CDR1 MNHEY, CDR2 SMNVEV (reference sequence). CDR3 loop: CASSFGLAVNEQFF. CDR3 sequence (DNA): TGTGCCAGCAGTTTCGGACTAGCGGTAAATGAGCAGTTCTTC.

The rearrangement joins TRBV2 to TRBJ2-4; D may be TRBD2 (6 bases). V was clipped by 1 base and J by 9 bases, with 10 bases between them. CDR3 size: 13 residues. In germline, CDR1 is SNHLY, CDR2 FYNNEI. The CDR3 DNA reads TGTGCCAGCAGTGAAGAGGTGCGGGGCATTCAGTACTTC. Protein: CASSEEVRGIQYF.